The source of this T cell receptor beta chain is a study of identical twins. V was pared by 3 bases and J by 3 bases, with 9 bases between. Germline V gene sequence: CDR1 DFQATT, CDR2 SNEGSKA (reference sequence). There are 12 residues in the CDR3. In the case of this clonotype: Its target is unknown.

Template switching, a step in the protocol, added a universal primer site, and cDNA carried unique molecular identifiers. TCRdb redid the calling of the 5' RACE reads with MiXCR, one entry per CDR3 protein. The table includes 1,800,000 or so distinct CDR3 sequences, around 33% detected once. The study, taken as a whole, reports: Zero-insertion analyses might be partly confounded by invariant T cells like MAIT and iNKT. Cross-sectional statistics underpinned the conclusions; the same donors were not followed. While abundant cord blood beta clonotypes carried fewer insertions, memory repertoires showed no such pattern.

The receptor was isolated from a newborn girl in good health. The sample was cord blood. The chain recombines TRBV20-1 with TRBJ2-7; D is unresolved. The CDR3 reads CSASVARYEQYF. Written as DNA, the CDR3 is TGCAGTGCTAGCGTAGCACGCTACGAGCAGTACTTC.